The 5 T cell receptor beta chains below all came from one sample that was sequenced in a study of blood T cell repertoires in COVID-19. The assay was immunoSEQ multiplex PCR, and TCRdb's table has in-frame clones only and misses some. The table lists fewer than 180,000 clones, around 84% of them singletons, with roughly 2.3% in the top ten. The sample consisted of peripheral blood. The receptors here all came from a man in his 70s with acute or convalescent COVID-19.

The chain joins TRBV7-2 to TRBJ1-3, with D unclear. Germline V gene sequence: CDR1 SGHTA, CDR2 FQGNSA. The CDR3 length is 15 residues. With 5 bases removed from V and 2 bases from J, the gap between germline ends came to 13 bases. The CDR3 reads CASSQVLSTGNTIYF. The CDR3 DNA follows: TGTGCCAGCAGCCAGGTCCTGTCGACTGGAAACACCATATATTTT.

The DNA of the CDR3 is TGCGCCAGCAGCCGAATGAGGGAAAATCAGCCCCAGCATTTT. This codes for CASSRMRENQPQHF. This chain links TRBV5-1 with TRBJ1-5, with D hard to call. Per the germline V gene, CDR1 is SGHRS and CDR2 is YFSETQ. The V gene lost 4 bases and the J gene lost 4 bases, with 12 bases spanning the gap. The CDR3 loop spans 14 amino acids.

V is TRBV5-1 and J is TRBJ2-6; no clear D. The CDR3 length is 18 residues. The germline V gene has CDR1 SGHRS and CDR2 YFSETQ. V was trimmed by 4 bases and J by 1 base, leaving 18 bases between them. The DNA of the CDR3 is TGCGCCAGCAGCCGTCTTGTGGTCGAGGTGTCTGGGGCCAACGTCCTGACTTTC. This gives the protein CASSRLVVEVSGANVLTF.

The V and J genes are TRBV28 and TRBJ2-1; 9 nucleotides align to TRBD2. The germline V gene encodes CDR1 MDHEN and CDR2 SYDVKM. The V segment lost 3 bases and the J segment 7 bases; nucleotides outside the gene matches: 4. The CDR3 sequence is 14 residues long. The CDR3: CASSFAGGWNEQFF. The CDR3 bases are TGTGCCAGCAGTTTCGCGGGAGGGTGGAATGAGCAGTTCTTC.

The genes are TRBV10-3 and TRBJ1-5; the D gene is possibly TRBD1 (5 bases). Germline CDR1 ENHRY, CDR2 SYGVKD. Trimming left V 0 bases short and J 1 base short, with 13 bases between. CDR3 length: 17 amino acids. The CDR3 is CAISESRRGGSNQPQHF. The CDR3 nucleotides are TGTGCCATCAGTGAGTCGAGGAGGGGCGGGAGCAATCAGCCCCAGCATTTT.